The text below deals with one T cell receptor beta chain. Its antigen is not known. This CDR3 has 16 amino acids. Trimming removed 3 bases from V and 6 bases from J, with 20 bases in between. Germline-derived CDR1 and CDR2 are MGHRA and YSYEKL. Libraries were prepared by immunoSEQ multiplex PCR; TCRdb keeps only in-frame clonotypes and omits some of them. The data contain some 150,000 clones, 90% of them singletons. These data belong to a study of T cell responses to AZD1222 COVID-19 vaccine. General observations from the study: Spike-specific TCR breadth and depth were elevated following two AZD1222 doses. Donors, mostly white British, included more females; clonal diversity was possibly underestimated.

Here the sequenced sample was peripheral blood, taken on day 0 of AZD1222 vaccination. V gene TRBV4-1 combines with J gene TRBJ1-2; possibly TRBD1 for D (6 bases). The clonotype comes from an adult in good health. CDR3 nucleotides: TGCGCCAGCAGCCACATAGGACAAAGGAGGGGGAATGGCTACACCTTC. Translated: CASSHIGQRRGNGYTF.